This is a list of T cell receptor beta chains from one sample in a study of T cell responses to AZD1222 COVID-19 vaccine. Here immunoSEQ multiplex PCR was the method, and the copy in TCRdb shows in-frame clones only, minus some. The sample lists about 120,000 clones; 80% to 90% were seen once. The sequences come from peripheral blood, collected on day 0 of AZD1222 vaccination. The origin of the receptors is an adult in good health. The conserved cysteine and the conserved F or W are not part of the CDR3 here.

j_call	v_call	cdr3_aa
TRBJ2-7	TRBV19	ASSPQAGGTYEQY
TRBJ1-5	TRBV2	ASSGADNQPQH
TRBJ2-1	TRBV11-2	ASSLGADGEQF
TRBJ1-6	TRBV30	AWSRDTYNSPLH
TRBJ2-1	TRBV10-3	AISEGGHQF
TRBJ1-4	TRBV29-1	SVGRGNEKLF
TRBJ1-1	TRBV5-8	ASSWGGGNTEAF
TRBJ2-2	TRBV3-1/TRBV3-2	ASSPRAGVGSGELF
TRBJ2-7	TRBV5-6	ASRYGGVDEQY
TRBJ1-2	TRBV5-5	ASSSKDGPPNYGYT
TRBJ2-3	TRBV3-1/TRBV3-2	ASSRSRLAGDLGDTQY
TRBJ1-4	TRBV3-1/TRBV3-2	ASSIRQGAFEKLF
TRBJ1-1	TRBV6-1	ASSEAGGVNTEAF
TRBJ2-3	TRBV7-3	ASSARDGGTDTQY
TRBJ2-1	TRBV7-6	ASSQGVLLAGETNEQF
TRBJ1-2	TRBV2	ASSWGQTNYGYT
TRBJ1-5	TRBV6-1	ASSELWMMRAGGNQPQH
TRBJ1-1	TRBV5-1	ASSLALQAGNTEAF
TRBJ1-6	TRBV6-5	ASSYQGTGYGSPLH
TRBJ2-3	TRBV3-1/TRBV3-2	ASRLAGDRDTQY
TRBJ2-1	TRBV23-1	ASSQWSGALDNEQF
TRBJ1-6	TRBV3-1/TRBV3-2	ASSQLPDGYSPLH
TRBJ2-5	TRBV14	ASSPWGKGEETQY
TRBJ2-2	TRBV2	ASSGSTTDNTGELF
TRBJ2-1	TRBV5-1	ASSQSSGSVNEQF
TRBJ1-5	TRBV6-1	ASSEPGKGAQPQH
TRBJ2-7	TRBV28	ASSPTPDRGRATYEQY
TRBJ2-1	TRBV11-2	ASRSLAGGGNEQF
TRBJ2-5	TRBV7-6	ASSVGPGVGETQY
TRBJ1-1	TRBV18	ASSRSTVPVNTEAF
TRBJ2-7	TRBV9	ASSAGLDYEQY
TRBJ1-5	TRBV6-5	ASSSFRVSNQPQH
TRBJ1-1	TRBV28	ASSFWGRLNTEAF
TRBJ2-2	TRBV5-1	ASSQGQGNTGELF
TRBJ1-1	TRBV11-3	ASSLDGRLNTEAF
TRBJ2-3	TRBV7-3	ASSLTAAGGGTDTQY
TRBJ2-7	TRBV7-9	ASSSTGTTSYEQY
TRBJ2-5	TRBV19	ASSRAGGPMTQY
TRBJ2-1	TRBV6-4	ASSPEGGGAWNEQF
TRBJ1-1	TRBV5-1	ASSNWGNTEAF
TRBJ2-1	TRBV5-4	ASSLNPGDMSEQF
TRBJ1-2	TRBV21-1	ATQGEGRGGYT
TRBJ2-5	TRBV4-1	ASSPRGGNQETQY
TRBJ1-2	TRBV5-6	ASAGQAAGGYT
TRBJ1-2	TRBV28	ASSLWGQLYGYT